This TCR beta chain comes out of a study of early T cells in non-severe SARS-CoV-2 infection. Study in general: Sequencing targeted bulk RNA from unsorted whole blood, leaving chains unpaired.

In its sample, this clonotype was seen many times. The antigen is not known. The germline CDR1 and CDR2 sequences are SGHTA and FQGNSA. The trim removed 7 bases at V and 3 bases at J, leaving 12 bases unmatched. This CDR3 region has 16 residues. The study, taken as a whole, reports: Sequences matched to VDJdb favored anti-spike CD8 responses, while private and CD4 specificities were missed.

Each cDNA molecule carried a unique molecular identifier. TCRdb fed the 5' RACE reads into MiXCR, producing one record per CDR3 protein. The table lists some 57,000 distinct CDR3 sequences, over 10% of them singletons. This clonotype was obtained from an adult who was a healthcare worker with PCR-confirmed SARS-CoV-2 infection or an uninfected control (not recorded which). The rearrangement links TRBV7-2 to TRBJ2-7, with 10 bases aligning to TRBD2. The sequencing input was whole blood. For the CDR3, the DNA is TGTGCCAGCACTCCGCATGGGCTAGCGGGAGTCTACGAGCAGTACTTC. This encodes CASTPHGLAGVYEQYF. Combining the CDR3 with reference TRBV7-2 and TRBJ2-7 gives the whole variable domain GAGVSQSPSNKVTEKGKDVELRCDPISGHTALYWYRQSLGQGLEFLIYFQGNSAPDKSGLPSDRFSAERTGGSVSTLTIQRTQQEDSAVYLCASTPHGLAGVYEQYFGPGTRLTVT.